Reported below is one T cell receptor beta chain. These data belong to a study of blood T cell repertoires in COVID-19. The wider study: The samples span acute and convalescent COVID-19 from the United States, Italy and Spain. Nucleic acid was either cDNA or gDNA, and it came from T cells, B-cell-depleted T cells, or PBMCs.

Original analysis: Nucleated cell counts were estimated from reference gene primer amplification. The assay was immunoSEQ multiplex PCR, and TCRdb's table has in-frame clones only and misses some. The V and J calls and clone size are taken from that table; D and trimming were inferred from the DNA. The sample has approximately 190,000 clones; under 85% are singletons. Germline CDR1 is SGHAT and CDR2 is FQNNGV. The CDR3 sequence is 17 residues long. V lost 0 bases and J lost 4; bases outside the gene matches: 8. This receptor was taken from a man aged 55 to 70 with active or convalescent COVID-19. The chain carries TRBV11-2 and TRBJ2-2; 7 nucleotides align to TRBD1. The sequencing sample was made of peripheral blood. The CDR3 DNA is TGTGCCAGCAGCTTAGATGAGGGGACAGTCAGCACCGGGGAGCTGTTTTTT. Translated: CASSLDEGTVSTGELFF.